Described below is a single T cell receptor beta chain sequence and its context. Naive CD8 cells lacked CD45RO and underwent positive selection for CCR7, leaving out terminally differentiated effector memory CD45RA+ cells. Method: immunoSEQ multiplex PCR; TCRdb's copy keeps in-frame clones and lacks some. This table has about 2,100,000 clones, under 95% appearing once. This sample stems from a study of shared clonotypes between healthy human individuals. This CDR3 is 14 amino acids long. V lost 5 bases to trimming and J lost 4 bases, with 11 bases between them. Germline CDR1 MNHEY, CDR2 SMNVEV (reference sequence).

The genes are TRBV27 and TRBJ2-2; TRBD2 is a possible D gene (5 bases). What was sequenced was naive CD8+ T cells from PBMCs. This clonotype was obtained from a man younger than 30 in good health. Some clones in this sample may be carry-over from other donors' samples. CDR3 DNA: TGTGCCAGCAGTCCCTCAGGACTCACCGGGGAGCTGTTTTTT. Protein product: CASSPSGLTGELFF.